Following are 7 T cell receptor beta chains from one sample sequenced in a study of cytomegalovirus exposure and HLA in healthy donors. The protocol was immunoSEQ multiplex PCR, while the TCRdb copy is restricted to in-frame clones and leaves out a portion. Of about 190,000 clones detected, more than 80% appear once; the ten largest clones hold over 5.5%. Sample: PBMCs. The receptors were sampled from a man younger than 35 in good health and CMV-seropositive.

The chain has TRBV7-2 and TRBJ2-1; TRBD1 matches 9 bases. J gave up 8 bases and V 7 bases, and 15 bases lay outside the gene matches. CDR1 and CDR2 from the germline V gene are SGHTA and FQGNSA. The CDR3 covers 16 residues. CDR3 amino acids: CASTRMGTGLLDEQFF. The CDR3 coding sequence is TGTGCCAGCACCAGAATGGGGACAGGGCTGTTGGATGAGCAGTTCTTC.

This chain connects TRBV29-1 to TRBJ2-3; tentative D call: TRBD1 (6 bases). The CDR3 is made up of 11 amino acids. V lost 7 bases, J lost 4 bases, and 9 bases lay in between. Germline-derived CDR1 and CDR2 are SQVTM and ANQGSEA. Written as DNA, the CDR3 is TGCAGCGCCTCAGGGGCAGATACGCAGTATTTT. Its translation is CSASGADTQYF.

V gene TRBV30 combines with J gene TRBJ1-4; TRBD1 agrees at 9 bases. The trim removed 3 bases at V and 8 bases at J, leaving 7 bases unmatched. The CDR3 extends over 14 amino acids. Looked up from germline, CDR1 is GTSNPN and CDR2 is SVGIG (reference sequence). CDR3 DNA sequence: TGTGCCTGGAGGGGACAGGGCCAGGAAGAAAAACTGTTTTTT. As protein: CAWRGQGQEEKLFF.

The CDR3 DNA sequence: TGCAGCGTTGCCCGGGACAGTACCTACGAGCAGTACTTC. Translating gives CSVARDSTYEQYF. The chain links TRBV29-1 to TRBJ2-7; 7 positions agree with TRBD1. The V and J ends lost 4 bases and 2 bases, in that order; junction bases with no gene match: 5. The CDR3 totals 13 residues. In germline, CDR1 is SQVTM, CDR2 ANQGSEA.

For the CDR3, the DNA is TGTGCCAGCAGCCGGGTAATCGGCCACGAGCAGTACTTC. Translation gives CASSRVIGHEQYF. The chain links TRBV6-5 to TRBJ2-7; D is unclear. CDR3 length: 13 amino acids. From germline, CDR1 is MNHEY and CDR2 SVGAGI. Trimming took 6 bases from V and 5 from J, leaving 14 bases between them.

This rearrangement joins TRBV6-5 to TRBJ1-3; D is undetermined. The CDR3 sequence is 14 residues long. The V end lost 6 bases, the J end lost 0 bases, and 9 bases lay between the germline ends. CDR1 is MNHEY and CDR2 is SVGAGI in the germline V gene. The CDR3 bases are TGTGCCAGCAGACACACAATCTCTGGAAACACCATATATTTT. Its protein product is CASRHTISGNTIYF.

The V call is TRBV2, the J call TRBJ2-1, with 7 bases matching TRBD2. In germline, CDR1 is SNHLY, CDR2 FYNNEI. The CDR3 is made up of 14 amino acids. Losses at the gene ends were 4 bases for V and 3 bases for J; bases not matched to a gene: 3. CDR3 sequence: CASSAGTNYNEQFF. The CDR3, as DNA: TGTGCCAGCAGTGCCGGGACTAACTACAATGAGCAGTTCTTC.